Presented here are 25 T cell receptor beta chains from one specimen sequenced in a study of circulating tumor DNA in untreated peripheral T-cell lymphoma. Profiling relied on immunoSEQ multiplex PCR, and the TCRdb table lists in-frame clones only, not all of them. The sample has almost 9,000 clones, 80% to 85% seen once; the top ten hold about 2.1%. The specimen sequenced was tumor tissue. The receptor set was obtained from a human donor with peripheral T-cell lymphoma.

The rearrangement uses TRBV19 and TRBJ1-1; TRBD1 matches at 8 bases. The length of the CDR3 is 15 residues. CDR1 is LNHDA, CDR2 SQIVND, per germline (reference sequence). J lost 4 bases, V lost 3 bases, and 7 bases had no gene match. The chain's CDR3 is CASSIFPDRVTEAFF. The CDR3, as DNA: TGTGCCAGTAGTATTTTCCCGGACAGGGTCACTGAAGCTTTCTTT.

The rearrangement links TRBV1 to TRBJ2-1; TRBD2 is taken as the D call from the table, unchecked against the DNA. TRBV1 is a known pseudogene. This CDR3 has 13 residues. CDR3 residues: CASSHNSLNEQFF. The CDR3 region has the DNA TGCGCCAGCAGCCACAATAGCCTCAATGAGCAGTTCTTC.

The chain carries TRBV29-1 and TRBJ1-2; no definite D call. Germline V gene lookup returns CDR1 SQVTM and CDR2 ANQGSEA. The CDR3 loop spans 13 amino acids. Between the trimmed V and J ends, which lost 6 bases and 2 bases, there was a span of 13 bases. The CDR3 sequence: CSVRTDNNYGYTF. As DNA, the CDR3 is TGCAGCGTGCGGACGGATAACAACTATGGCTACACCTTC.

The rearrangement links TRBV15 to TRBJ1-2; perhaps TRBD1 as D (5 bases). The germline gives CDR1 LNHNV, CDR2 YYDKDF (reference sequence). The CDR3 covers 16 residues. V lost 0 bases, J lost 4 bases, and 15 bases lay in between. As DNA, the CDR3 is TGTGCCACCAGCAGAGATTTCCCAGGGAGTCTCTATGGCTACACCTTC. This translates into CATSRDFPGSLYGYTF.

This sequence joins TRBV19 and TRBJ1-1; tentative D call: TRBD1 (6 bases). The length of the CDR3 is 17 residues. CDR1 is LNHDA, CDR2 SQIVND, per germline (reference sequence). V dropped 1 base and J dropped 7 bases, with 22 bases sitting between them. The CDR3 sequence is CASSIGLGDTPTSEAFF. As DNA, the CDR3 is TGTGCCAGTAGTATAGGGCTCGGGGACACACCAACAAGTGAAGCTTTCTTT.

This sequence joins TRBV5-1 and TRBJ2-2; tentative D call: TRBD1 (5 bases). Between the trimmed V and J ends, which lost 4 bases and 2 bases, there was a span of 15 bases. Germline CDR1 is SGHRS and CDR2 is YFSETQ. The CDR3 loop spans 16 amino acids. The CDR3 coding sequence is TGCGCCAGCAGCCCAGCCTCGACAGCTAACACCGGGGAGCTGTTTTTT. This translates into CASSPASTANTGELFF.

The rearrangement uses TRBV30 and TRBJ2-7; unclear D gene. Per germline, CDR1 GTSNPN and CDR2 SVGIG (reference sequence). V was trimmed by 7 bases and J by 5 bases, leaving 15 bases between them. The CDR3 totals 12 residues. The CDR3 protein is CAFGRTSDEQYF. DNA for the CDR3: TGTGCCTTCGGACGTACAAGCGACGAGCAGTACTTC. The full variable domain, rest sourced from reference TRBV30 and TRBJ2-7, is SQTIHQWPATLVQPVGSPLSLECTVEGTSNPNLYWYRQAAGRGLQLLFYSVGIGQISSEVPQNLSASRPQDRQFILSSKKLLLSDSGFYLCAFGRTSDEQYFGPGTRLTVT.

This rearrangement joins TRBV1 to TRBJ2-7; TRBD2, as called in the table, went unchecked against the DNA. TRBV1 constitutes a pseudogene. There are 16 residues in the CDR3. CDR3 in amino acids: CASSQAPWSSSYEQYF. As DNA, the CDR3 is TGCGCCAGCAGCCAAGCCCCCTGGAGTAGCTCCTACGAGCAGTACTTC.

The CDR3 DNA reads as TGTGCCAGCAGGCTACAGGGGAGATCACCCCTCCACTTT. Translated: CASRLQGRSPLHF. The chain uses TRBV25-1 and TRBJ1-6, with 7 bases that match TRBD1. The CDR3 runs 13 residues. Germline values: CDR1 MGHDK, CDR2 SYGVNS. Unmatched junction bases numbered 6, after V lost 6 bases and J lost 10 bases.

The rearrangement links TRBV6-8 to TRBJ2-1; no clear D. V was trimmed by 2 bases and J by 3 bases, leaving 11 bases between them. This CDR3 has 15 amino acids. The germline gives CDR1 MNHGY, CDR2 SAAAGT. The CDR3 sequence: CASSYGRVDYNEQFF. The DNA of the CDR3 is TGTGCCAGCAGTTACGGAAGGGTGGACTACAATGAGCAGTTCTTC.

The V gene is TRBV12-5, the J gene TRBJ2-3; the D gene is possibly TRBD1 (6 bases). V lost 8 bases, J lost 2 bases, and 11 bases lay in between. Germline loops: CDR1 LGHNT, CDR2 FRNRAP. The CDR3 extends over 13 amino acids. The CDR3 nucleotides read TGTGCTAGTCAGGGACACGACACAGATACGCAGTATTTT. This sequence encodes CASQGHDTDTQYF.

Here the CDR3 DNA reads TGTGCCAGTAGTATAGGGGGGAGCACTGAAGCTTTCTTT. Protein product: CASSIGGSTEAFF. The rearrangement joins TRBV19 to TRBJ1-1; D is perhaps TRBD1 (5 bases). This CDR3 region has 13 residues. The germline V gene encodes CDR1 LNHDA and CDR2 SQIVND (reference sequence). With 1 base removed from V and 4 bases from J, the gap between germline ends came to 7 bases.

The V gene is TRBV7-6, the J gene TRBJ1-1; TRBD1 matches at 10 bases. The CDR3 has 14 amino acids. Unmatched junction bases numbered 3, after V lost 3 bases and J lost 5 bases. Germline lookup yields CDR1 SGHVS and CDR2 FNYEAQ. The CDR3 region is CASSFGQGETEAFF. As DNA, the CDR3 is TGTGCCAGCAGCTTCGGACAGGGGGAAACTGAAGCTTTCTTT.

The J gene is TRBJ2-2, the V gene TRBV4-1; no reliable D call. Germline assignment: CDR1 MGHRA and CDR2 YSYEKL. The CDR3 contains 18 residues. V lost 4 bases and J lost 0, with 18 bases in between. CDR3 residues: CASSPGVISIANTGELFF. The CDR3 coding sequence is TGCGCCAGCAGCCCTGGGGTGATCAGCATCGCGAACACCGGGGAGCTGTTTTTT.

The V call is TRBV10-2, the J call TRBJ1-4; D not certain. Trimming removed 2 bases from V and 10 bases from J, with 8 bases in between. The germline CDR1 and CDR2 sequences are WSHSY and SAAADI. The CDR3 totals 12 residues. The CDR3 is CASSEDRLKLFF. The CDR3 DNA reads as TGCGCCAGCAGTGAGGACCGGCTAAAACTGTTTTTT.

The chain couples TRBV2 to TRBJ1-5; D might be TRBD1 (5 bases). Germline CDR1 reads SNHLY; CDR2 reads FYNNEI. The V gene lost 6 bases and the J gene lost 4 bases, with 13 bases spanning the gap. This CDR3 has 14 amino acids. CDR3 in DNA: TGTGCCAGCAGCGTTGGAGGGACGAATCAGCCCCAGCATTTT. This sequence encodes CASSVGGTNQPQHF.

The gene calls are TRBV30 and TRBJ1-5; D is undetermined. The ends were cut back, 2 bases at V and 2 bases at J, with 13 bases in the middle. The CDR3 length is 15 residues. The germline V gene encodes CDR1 GTSNPN and CDR2 SVGIG (reference sequence). CDR3 in DNA: TGTGCCTGGAGTATCTGGGGAACCGGCAATCAGCCCCAGCATTTT. As protein: CAWSIWGTGNQPQHF.

CDR3 loop: CATRQGRDEKLFF. Here the CDR3 DNA reads TGTGCCACCCGACAGGGAAGGGATGAAAAACTGTTTTTT. The V and J genes are TRBV19 and TRBJ1-4; 7 nucleotides agree with TRBD1. This CDR3 has 13 amino acids. V gave up 10 bases and J gave up 6 bases; unmatched junction bases: 8. Germline V gene data show CDR1 as LNHDA and CDR2 as SQIVND (reference sequence). The full variable domain, its missing parts supplied by reference TRBV19 and TRBJ1-4, is DGGITQSPKYLFRKEGQNVTLSCEQNLNHDAMYWYRQDPGQGLRLIYYSQIVNDFQKGDIAEGYSVSREKKESFPLTVTSAQKNPTAFYLCATRQGRDEKLFFGSGTQLSVL.

The chain is built from TRBV19 and TRBJ1-2, with TRBD1 identical over 9 bases. The junction had 13 bases not matched to a gene; V was cut back by 9 bases and J by 2 bases. The CDR3 length is 16 residues. Germline V lookup: CDR1 LNHDA, CDR2 SQIVND (reference sequence). The CDR3 DNA is TGTGCCAGCCAACTAGTAGACAGGGGGACAAACTATGGCTACACCTTC. It translates to CASQLVDRGTNYGYTF.

The gene calls are TRBV6-7 and TRBJ2-1; tentative D call: TRBD1 (5 bases). TRBV6-7 is an ORF, and what it does is uncertain. The CDR3 has 13 amino acids. V dropped 6 bases and J dropped 4 bases, with 10 bases sitting between them. The CDR3 spells CASSQGVYNEQFF. The CDR3, as DNA: TGTGCCAGCAGCCAGGGCGTTTACAATGAGCAGTTCTTC.

This sequence joins TRBV30 and TRBJ2-3; D is undetermined. Trimming removed 5 bases at V and 2 bases at J, with 14 bases between. Germline loops: CDR1 GTSNPN, CDR2 SVGIG (reference sequence). This CDR3 is 14 amino acids long. CDR3 sequence: CAWRKWQNTDTQYF. The CDR3 nucleotides are TGTGCCTGGCGAAAATGGCAGAACACAGATACGCAGTATTTT.

The chain employs TRBV7-7 and TRBJ1-4, with TRBD1 as a possible D gene (5 bases). V was pared by 5 bases and J by 0 bases, with 13 bases between. Germline CDR1 SSHAT, CDR2 FNYEAQ (reference sequence). The CDR3 is 16 amino acids. CDR3 sequence: CASSPGQKATNEKLFF. The CDR3 DNA reads as TGTGCCAGCAGCCCCGGACAAAAAGCAACTAATGAAAAACTGTTTTTT. The full variable domain, its missing parts supplied by reference TRBV7-7 and TRBJ1-4, is GAGVSQSPRYKVTKRGQDVTLRCDPISSHATLYWYQQALGQGPEFLTYFNYEAQPDKSGLPSDRFSAERPEGSISTLTIQRTEQRDSAMYRCASSPGQKATNEKLFFGSGTQLSVL.

The chain employs TRBV5-1 and TRBJ2-5; a possible D gene is TRBD1 (6 bases). Germline V gene sequence: CDR1 SGHRS, CDR2 YFSETQ. The CDR3 spans 16 residues. Between the trimmed V and J ends, which lost 4 bases and 5 bases, there was a span of 21 bases. CDR3 sequence: CASSQAATGVEETQYF. CDR3 DNA: TGCGCCAGCAGCCAGGCCGCGACAGGTGTTGAGGAGACCCAGTACTTC.

This clone was seen a single time. This rearrangement joins TRBV30 to TRBJ1-2, with 12 bases identical to TRBD1. The CDR3 loop spans 18 amino acids. Trimming at V came to 0 bases and at J to 7 bases, leaving 15 bases not matched to a gene. CDR1 and CDR2 from the germline V gene are GTSNPN and SVGIG (reference sequence). The CDR3 here is CAWSVRVGQGASVGGYTF. CDR3 DNA sequence: TGTGCCTGGAGTGTACGGGTGGGACAGGGGGCGTCAGTTGGTGGCTACACCTTC.

Only one count was recorded for this clone. V usage is TRBV18 and J usage is TRBJ2-7, with 7 bases identical to TRBD1. The CDR3 sequence is 16 residues long. In germline, CDR1 is KGHSH, CDR2 LQKENI. The V and J ends lost 2 bases and 0 bases, in that order; junction bases with no gene match: 7. Here the CDR3 reads CASSPATGEPSYEQYF. The CDR3 nucleotides are TGTGCCAGCTCACCAGCAACAGGGGAGCCCTCCTACGAGCAGTACTTC.